This is a list of T cell receptor beta chains from one sample in a study of T cell repertoires in cytomegalovirus infection. The antigens for these receptors are not known. TCRdb fed the reads into MiXCR, producing one record per CDR3 protein. Found here are 60,000 to 75,000 distinct CDR3 sequences, 20% to 25% of them singletons; the top ten hold around three quarters. Sequenced input: PBMCs, sequenced either directly or after in vitro stimulation (not recorded which). These receptors were obtained from a human donor in good health (CMV status not recorded). Some clones in this sample may be carry-over from other donors' samples. CDR3s include the opening cysteine and the closing phenylalanine or tryptophan. D genes are given only for firm matches. Clone size, where shown, is once, few, many, or a class for clones that have expanded.

V	J	D	size	DNA	CDR3
TRBV6-1	TRBJ1-1	NA	NA	TGTGCCAGCAACTTACGGGATTTGAACACTGAAGCTTTCTTT	CASNLRDLNTEAFF
TRBV18	TRBJ1-2	NA	NA	TGTGCCAGCTCACCCGTGGGGGGCGATGACTATGGCTACACCTTC	CASSPVGGDDYGYTF
TRBV12-3/TRBV12-4	TRBJ2-1	NA	few	TGTGCCAGCAGTTTGAGGTTGAACAATGAGCAGTTCTTC	CASSLRLNNEQFF
TRBV30	TRBJ1-1	NA	NA	TGTGCCTGGAACTTTGGGGTGAACACTGAAGCTTTCTTT	CAWNFGVNTEAFF
TRBV18	TRBJ2-3	TRBD1	few	TGTGCCAGCTCAAAGGGGGACAGACGACGAGACACAGATACGCAGTATTTT	CASSKGDRRRDTDTQYF
TRBV24-1	TRBJ1-2	NA	few	TGTGCCACCAGTGATTTGTCAGGGAACTATGGCTACACCTTC	CATSDLSGNYGYTF
TRBV6-2/TRBV6-3	TRBJ2-3	NA	NA	TGTGCCAGCACGGCTACCACAGATACGCAGTATTTT	CASTATTDTQYF
TRBV6-2/TRBV6-3	TRBJ2-1	TRBD2	many	TGTGCCAGCTGGACTAGCGGGAGGAATGAGCAGTTCTTC	CASWTSGRNEQFF
TRBV13	TRBJ2-5	NA	many	TGTGCCAGCAGCTTTTGGCAGGGTGGGGGAGAGACCCAGTACTTC	CASSFWQGGGETQYF
TRBV28	TRBJ2-6	NA	NA	TGTGCCAGCAGTTTAGAGGTGCGGGTCTCTGGGGCCAACGTCCTGACTTTC	CASSLEVRVSGANVLTF
TRBV7-2	TRBJ2-1	NA	many	TGTGCCAGCAGCTTTCAGATCCCCAATGAGCAGTTCTTC	CASSFQIPNEQFF
TRBV4-1	TRBJ2-1	NA	NA	TGCGCCAGCAGCCAAGATTTCGCAAATGAGCAGTTCTTC	CASSQDFANEQFF
TRBV6-8	TRBJ2-7	TRBD1	NA	TGTGCCAGCAGTCCGGGACAGCTTGGCGAGCAGTACTTC	CASSPGQLGEQYF
TRBV7-8	TRBJ2-5	NA	many	TGTGCCAGCAGTCCCATAGGGGGAATCCAAGAGACCCAGTACTTC	CASSPIGGIQETQYF
TRBV20-1	TRBJ2-7	TRBD2	NA	TGCAGTGGGCAGCGGGAGTTCGAGCAGTACTTC	CSGQREFEQYF
TRBV6-5	TRBJ1-6	NA	few	TGTGCCAGCAGTTCCCCGCCAGGGTCAGGAGATTCACCCCTCCACTTT	CASSSPPGSGDSPLHF
TRBV12-3/TRBV12-4	TRBJ2-1	NA	NA	TGTGCCAGCAGTTTTTTGAGCAGGGAGCAGTTCTTC	CASSFLSREQFF
TRBV27	TRBJ1-5	NA	few	TGTGCCAGCAGTTTCACAGGGTCTCTACAGCCCCAGCATTTT	CASSFTGSLQPQHF
TRBV7-9	TRBJ1-2	NA	NA	TGTGCCAGCAGCGCGTCGGACTATGGCTACACCTTC	CASSASDYGYTF
TRBV12-3/TRBV12-4	TRBJ1-6	TRBD1	NA	TGTGCCAGCAGTAGAGGACAGGGAGATTCACCCCTCCACTTT	CASSRGQGDSPLHF
TRBV28	TRBJ2-6	TRBD1	many	TGTGCCAGCAGTTTAGTCGCTCGGACAGGCCTAACTCGCTGGTCCAACGTCCTGACTTTC	CASSLVARTGLTRWSNVLTF
TRBV11-2	TRBJ2-1	TRBD2	NA	TGTGCCAGCAGCTTAAGCGGCGGGAGGGGAGGGAATGAGCAGTTCTTC	CASSLSGGRGGNEQFF
TRBV7-8	TRBJ1-5	NA	many	TGTGCCAGCAGCTTAGCGAGACACCTTAGCAATCAGCCCCAGCATTTT	CASSLARHLSNQPQHF
TRBV10-3	TRBJ2-3	NA	NA	TGTGCCATCAGTGAGTCCGGAGGTGGGGCCGAGCCTCGGGCAGATACGCAGTATTTT	CAISESGGGAEPRADTQYF
TRBV7-2	TRBJ2-3	TRBD2	many	TGTGCCAGCAGCCCACGATTAGCGGGAGTTAGCACAGATACGCAGTATTTT	CASSPRLAGVSTDTQYF
TRBV7-2	TRBJ2-7	TRBD2	many	TGTGCCAGCAGCTTAGGGGGACTAGCGGGAGAGCAGTACTTC	CASSLGGLAGEQYF
TRBV29-1	TRBJ2-1	NA	many	TGCAGCGTTGAAAGGAGCCGGGGCTCTTCGGGTGAGCAGTTCTTC	CSVERSRGSSGEQFF
TRBV7-2	TRBJ2-6	NA	NA	TGTGCCAGCAGCAGACAGACTGGGGCCAACGTCCTGACTTTC	CASSRQTGANVLTF
TRBV12-3/TRBV12-4	TRBJ1-1	NA	few	TGTGCCAGCAGTTTCCGTTCAGGCCGCACTGAAGCTTTCTTT	CASSFRSGRTEAFF
TRBV28	TRBJ1-2	NA	NA	TGTGCCAGCAGTTTAGAGGATGCCAGGGGATATGGCTACACCTTC	CASSLEDARGYGYTF
TRBV11-2	TRBJ1-1	NA	few	TGTGCCAGCAGCTTAGGACTGGGCACTGAAGCTTTCTTT	CASSLGLGTEAFF
TRBV28	TRBJ2-3	NA	NA	TGTGCCAGCAGTTCCGCGAGGACAGTCACAGATACGCAGTATTTT	CASSSARTVTDTQYF
TRBV7-2	TRBJ1-2	NA	many	TGTGCCAGCAGCTTAGCGCAGGGCGGGGATGGCTACACCTTC	CASSLAQGGDGYTF
TRBV4-1	TRBJ2-5	TRBD2	NA	TGCGCCAGCAGCCGCGGGACTAGCGGGATAGGGGGGGAAGAGACCCAGTACTTC	CASSRGTSGIGGEETQYF
TRBV28	TRBJ2-1	TRBD1	few	TGTGCCAGCAGTTCACCGGGACAGGGGGACGATGAGCAGTTCTTC	CASSSPGQGDDEQFF
TRBV29-1	TRBJ2-3	NA	NA	TGCAGCGTTGAAGATGAAACTCGCGCTAGCACAGATACGCAGTATTTT	CSVEDETRASTDTQYF
TRBV6-5	TRBJ2-5	NA	few	TGTGCCAGCAGTTCCCTCCTCTCTAGCGAGTACCAAGAGACCCAGTACTTC	CASSSLLSSEYQETQYF
TRBV4-2	TRBJ2-1	TRBD2	NA	TGTGCCAGCAGCCGACTCGCCAGCGGGAGTCTCGATGAGCAGTTCTTC	CASSRLASGSLDEQFF
TRBV7-2	TRBJ1-2	TRBD1	NA	TGTGCCAGCAGCGCACCCGGGACAGGGGTTGGCTACACCTTC	CASSAPGTGVGYTF
TRBV5-4	TRBJ1-2	NA	many	TGTGCCAGCAGCATCGGACAGTCCTCGCTCTTACTATTC	CASSIGQSSLLLF
TRBV20-1	TRBJ2-1	TRBD2	few	TGCAGTGCTAGACCTAGCGGGAGGGCCTACAATGAGCAGTTCTTC	CSARPSGRAYNEQFF
TRBV2	TRBJ2-5	NA	NA	TGTGCCAGCAGAAGGGGACAAAGAGAGACCCAGTACTTC	CASRRGQRETQYF
TRBV7-9	TRBJ2-7	NA	NA	TGTGCCAGCAGTCCCGGGGCGGAGAGTCCCTACGAGCAGTACTTC	CASSPGAESPYEQYF
TRBV6-5	TRBJ1-1	TRBD1	few	TGTGCCAGCAGTTACTCGGCCAGGGGGGCCATGAACACTGAAGCTTTCTTT	CASSYSARGAMNTEAFF
TRBV19	TRBJ2-1	TRBD2	few	TGTGCCAGTAGTCCCCTAGCGGGAGGGCCCACCTACAATGAGCAGTTCTTC	CASSPLAGGPTYNEQFF
TRBV10-2	TRBJ2-1	NA	NA	TGCGCCAGCAGCGCCCCGGGCGCCAATGAGCAGTTCTTC	CASSAPGANEQFF
TRBV6-4	TRBJ2-6	NA	many	TGTGCCAGCAGTGACTCTGGGGCCAACGTCCTGACTTTC	CASSDSGANVLTF
TRBV10-2	TRBJ1-5	NA	NA	TGCGCCAGCAGTTTATACCTCAATCAGCCCCAGCATTTT	CASSLYLNQPQHF
TRBV12-3/TRBV12-4	TRBJ2-2	TRBD2	few	TGTGCCAGCACCGACCTGACTAGCGGGAGAACCGGGGAGCTGTTTTTT	CASTDLTSGRTGELFF
TRBV19	TRBJ2-3	NA	few	TGTGCCAGTTCTAGGGGAGCGGGCACAGATACGCAGTATTTT	CASSRGAGTDTQYF
TRBV3-1	TRBJ1-5	TRBD1	few	TGTGCCAGCAGCCAAGAAGGGACAGGGAATCAGCCCCAGCATTTT	CASSQEGTGNQPQHF
TRBV24-1	TRBJ1-1	NA	few	TGTGCCACCAGTGATTTGGGTACTGAAGCTTTCTTT	CATSDLGTEAFF
TRBV24-1	TRBJ2-2	TRBD2	NA	TGTGCCACCAGTGACCCCCTTAGCGGGAGTGGCCGGGACGGGGAGCTGTTTTTT	CATSDPLSGSGRDGELFF
TRBV20-1	TRBJ2-3	TRBD1	NA	TGCAGTGCTCCCCGGACAGGGACCACAGATACGCAGTATTTT	CSAPRTGTTDTQYF
TRBV19	TRBJ1-5	NA	NA	TGTGCCAGTAGTATCATGACGGTTAGCAATCAGCCCCAGCATTTT	CASSIMTVSNQPQHF
TRBV15	TRBJ1-3	NA	NA	TGTGCCACCAGCAGCGGGTCGGGGTCTGGAAACACCATATATTTT	CATSSGSGSGNTIYF
TRBV24-1	TRBJ1-1	NA	NA	TGTGCCACCCAAGGCCATGGACCTAACACTGAAGCTTTCTTT	CATQGHGPNTEAFF
TRBV7-8	TRBJ1-1	TRBD1	few	TGTGCCAGCAGCTCCCTTCCTCCTGGACAGGGGGGAACTGAAGCTTTCTTT	CASSSLPPGQGGTEAFF
TRBV7-2	TRBJ2-5	TRBD1	NA	TGTGCCAGCAGCTTAGCGCCCGGGACAGGGTATAGACAGACCCAGTACTTC	CASSLAPGTGYRQTQYF